The rows below give T cell receptor beta chains drawn from one sample of a study of blood T cell repertoires in COVID-19. TCRdb's table, derived via immunoSEQ multiplex PCR, lists solely in-frame clones and lacks some. The sample has roughly 280,000 clones, under 90% seen once. The material sequenced was peripheral blood. These receptors originate from a man in his 60s with acute or convalescent COVID-19. The CDR3 runs from the conserved cysteine through the conserved F or W. A D gene is named only where the DNA matches it firmly. Clone size appears in some rows only: once, few, many, or a class for an expanded clone.

D gene: NA
clone size: NA
V gene: TRBV11-1
CDR3 length: 12
J gene: TRBJ2-3
CDR3 DNA: TGTGCCAGCAGGTCAGTCGGGGATACGCAGTATTTT
CDR3 protein: CASRSVGDTQYF

D gene: NA
clone size: NA
V gene: TRBV5-1
CDR3 length: 13
J gene: TRBJ2-1
CDR3 DNA: TGCGCCAGCAGCCCGTCCGGGAGCAATGAGCAGTTCTTC
CDR3 protein: CASSPSGSNEQFF

D gene: NA
clone size: NA
V gene: TRBV5-1
CDR3 length: 15
J gene: TRBJ2-7
CDR3 DNA: TGCGCCAGCAGCTTGTCGCCACTAGGGGGATACGAGCAGTACTTC
CDR3 protein: CASSLSPLGGYEQYF

D gene: TRBD2
clone size: NA
V gene: TRBV10-3
CDR3 length: 15
J gene: TRBJ2-2
CDR3 DNA: TGTGCCATCTCCGGGACTAGCGGAGCCACCGGGGAGCTGTTTTTT
CDR3 protein: CAISGTSGATGELFF

D gene: TRBD1
clone size: NA
V gene: TRBV30
CDR3 length: 14
J gene: TRBJ2-7
CDR3 DNA: TGTGCCTGGAACCCCGGACAGGGACCTTACGAGCAGTACTTC
CDR3 protein: CAWNPGQGPYEQYF

D gene: TRBD1
clone size: NA
V gene: TRBV9
CDR3 length: 14
J gene: TRBJ1-2
CDR3 DNA: TGTGCCAGCAGCCTACATACAGGGGACTATGGCTACACCTTC
CDR3 protein: CASSLHTGDYGYTF

D gene: TRBD2
clone size: NA
V gene: TRBV7-3
CDR3 length: 15
J gene: TRBJ2-3
CDR3 DNA: TGTGCCAGCAGCTTGGGACTAGCGGGCACAGATACGCAGTATTTT
CDR3 protein: CASSLGLAGTDTQYF

D gene: TRBD1
clone size: NA
V gene: TRBV7-2
CDR3 length: 15
J gene: TRBJ2-3
CDR3 DNA: TGTGCCAGCAGCAGAGGACAGGGGGTTGCAGATACGCAGTATTTT
CDR3 protein: CASSRGQGVADTQYF

D gene: TRBD2
clone size: NA
V gene: TRBV7-2
CDR3 length: 18
J gene: TRBJ2-7
CDR3 DNA: TGTGCCAGCAGCCGCCAGGGACTAGCGGGGGGGCGAGGCGACGAGCAGTACTTC
CDR3 protein: CASSRQGLAGGRGDEQYF

D gene: NA
clone size: NA
V gene: TRBV10-3
CDR3 length: 14
J gene: TRBJ1-1
CDR3 DNA: TGTGCCATCAGTGAATGGGGCGAGGACACTGAAGCTTTCTTT
CDR3 protein: CAISEWGEDTEAFF

D gene: TRBD1
clone size: NA
V gene: TRBV6-5
CDR3 length: 13
J gene: TRBJ1-2
CDR3 DNA: TGTGCCAGCACTGGGACAGGACTATATGGCTACACCTTC
CDR3 protein: CASTGTGLYGYTF

D gene: TRBD2
clone size: few
V gene: TRBV10-3
CDR3 length: 15
J gene: TRBJ2-7
CDR3 DNA: TGTGCCATCAGTGAGGGGAGCGGGGAAACCTACGAGCAGTACTTC
CDR3 protein: CAISEGSGETYEQYF

D gene: NA
clone size: NA
V gene: TRBV20-1
CDR3 length: 11
J gene: TRBJ1-5
CDR3 DNA: TGCAGTGCTAGTACAAATCAGCCCCAGCATTTT
CDR3 protein: CSASTNQPQHF

D gene: TRBD2
clone size: NA
V gene: TRBV9
CDR3 length: 20
J gene: TRBJ2-1
CDR3 DNA: TGTGCCAGCAGCGTAGTGCCAGCGGGAGGGCTCGGAAGCTCCTACAATGAGCAGTTCTTC
CDR3 protein: CASSVVPAGGLGSSYNEQFF